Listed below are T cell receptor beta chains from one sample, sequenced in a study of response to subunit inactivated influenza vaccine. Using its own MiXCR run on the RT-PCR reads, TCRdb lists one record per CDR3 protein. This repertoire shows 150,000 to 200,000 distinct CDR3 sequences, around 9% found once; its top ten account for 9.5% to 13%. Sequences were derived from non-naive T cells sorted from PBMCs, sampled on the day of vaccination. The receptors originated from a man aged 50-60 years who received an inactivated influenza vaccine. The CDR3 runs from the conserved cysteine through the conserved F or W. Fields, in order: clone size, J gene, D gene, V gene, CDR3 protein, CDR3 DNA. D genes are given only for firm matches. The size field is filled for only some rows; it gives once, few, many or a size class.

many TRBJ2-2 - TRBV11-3 CASSSFPGELFF TGTGCCAGCAGCTCGTTCCCCGGGGAGCTGTTTTTT
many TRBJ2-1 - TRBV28 CATGGGLTYNEQFF TGTGCCACCGGCGGAGGGCTTACCTACAATGAGCAGTTCTTC
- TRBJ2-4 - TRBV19 CASTTGWGNIQYF TGTGCCAGTACAACAGGGTGGGGGAACATTCAGTACTTC
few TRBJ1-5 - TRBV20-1 CSATEQGDQPQHF TGCAGTGCTACCGAACAGGGAGATCAGCCCCAGCATTTT
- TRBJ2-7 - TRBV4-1 CASSQVVRANEQYF TGCGCCAGCAGCCAAGTCGTCAGGGCAAACGAGCAGTACTTC
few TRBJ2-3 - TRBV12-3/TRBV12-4 CASSLGVSPSTDTQYF TGTGCCAGCAGTTTAGGAGTTAGCCCTAGCACAGATACGCAGTATTTT
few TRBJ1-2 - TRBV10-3 CAIKWTATSYGYTF TGTGCCATCAAATGGACAGCGACGAGCTATGGCTACACCTTC
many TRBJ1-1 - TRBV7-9 CASSPPANTEAFF TGTGCCAGCAGCCCCCCAGCCAACACTGAAGCTTTCTTT
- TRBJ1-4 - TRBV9 CASSVGAINEKLFF TGTGCCAGCAGCGTAGGGGCAATTAATGAAAAACTGTTTTTT
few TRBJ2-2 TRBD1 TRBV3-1 CASSPTGPGELFF TGTGCCAGCAGCCCGACAGGGCCCGGGGAGCTGTTTTTT
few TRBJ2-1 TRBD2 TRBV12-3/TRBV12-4 CASSAPSGSSYNEQFF TGTGCCAGCAGTGCCCCTAGCGGGAGCTCCTACAATGAGCAGTTCTTC
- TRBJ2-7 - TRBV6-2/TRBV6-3 CASTLRDTLSYEQYF TGTGCCAGCACTCTCCGGGACACTCTCTCCTACGAGCAGTACTTC
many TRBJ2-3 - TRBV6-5 CASSLEDSTDTQYF TGTGCCAGCAGTCTCGAGGACAGCACAGATACGCAGTATTTT
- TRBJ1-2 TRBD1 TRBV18 CASSPFTRDRGNGYTF TGTGCCAGCTCACCATTCACCCGGGACAGGGGAAATGGCTACACCTTC
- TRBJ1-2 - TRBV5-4 CASSLDSAGANYGYTF TGTGCCAGCAGCTTGGACAGCGCGGGGGCTAACTATGGCTACACCTTC
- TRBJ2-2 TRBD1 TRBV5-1 CATQPGQGNTGELFF TGCGCCACCCAGCCCGGACAGGGGAACACCGGGGAGCTGTTTTTT
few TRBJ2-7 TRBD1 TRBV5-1 CASSETTGGSRQYF TGCGCCAGCAGTGAAACGACAGGGGGCTCGCGGCAGTACTTC
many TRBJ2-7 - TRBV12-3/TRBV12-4 CASSYVRDSEQYF TGTGCCAGCAGCTACGTGCGGGATAGCGAGCAGTACTTC
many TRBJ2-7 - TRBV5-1 CASSFRATGISYEQYF TGCGCCAGCAGCTTTAGAGCTACAGGGATATCCTACGAGCAGTACTTC
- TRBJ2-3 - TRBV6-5 CASRIGDGVTDTQYF TGTGCCAGCAGGATTGGGGACGGGGTCACAGATACGCAGTATTTT
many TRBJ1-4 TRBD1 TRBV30 CAWSANRGVGKLFF TGTGCCTGGAGTGCAAACAGGGGAGTGGGAAAACTGTTTTTT
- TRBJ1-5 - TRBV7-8 CASSARPSHGNQPQHF TGTGCCAGCAGCGCCAGACCCTCACATGGCAATCAGCCCCAGCATTTT
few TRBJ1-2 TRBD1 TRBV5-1 CASRSGQGYGYGYTF TGCGCCAGCAGGTCCGGACAGGGTTATGGCTATGGCTACACCTTC
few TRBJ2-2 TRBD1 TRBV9 CASSPRQGTAGELFF TGTGCCAGCAGCCCACGACAGGGAACCGCCGGGGAGCTGTTTTTT
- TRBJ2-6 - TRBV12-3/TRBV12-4 CASRRSSELPGANVLTF TGTGCCAGCAGAAGAAGTTCTGAGTTGCCTGGGGCCAACGTCCTGACTTTC
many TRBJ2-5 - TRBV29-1 CSVAPQETQYF TGCAGCGTTGCACCCCAAGAGACCCAGTACTTC
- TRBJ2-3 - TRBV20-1 CSARDLETYFTDTQYF TGCAGTGCTAGAGATCTTGAGACGTATTTCACAGATACGCAGTATTTT
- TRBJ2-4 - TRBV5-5 CASSLQGSGAKNIQYF TGTGCCAGCAGCTTGCAAGGGAGTGGGGCCAAAAACATTCAGTACTTC
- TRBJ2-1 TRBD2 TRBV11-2 CASSSGGAWRSYNEQFF TGTGCCAGCTCTAGCGGGGGCGCCTGGAGGTCCTACAATGAGCAGTTCTTC
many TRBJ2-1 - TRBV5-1 CASSLNVGSSYNEQFF TGCGCCAGCAGCTTGAATGTGGGGAGCTCCTACAATGAGCAGTTCTTC
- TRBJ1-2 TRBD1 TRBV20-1 CSATGTVYGYTF TGCAGTGCTACAGGGACAGTCTATGGCTACACCTTC
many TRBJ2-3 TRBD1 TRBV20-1 CSAHRGPSGRTDTQYF TGCAGTGCTCACAGGGGGCCCAGCGGGCGCACAGATACGCAGTATTTT
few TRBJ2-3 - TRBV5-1 CASSPGVGSDTQYF TGCGCCAGCAGCCCTGGAGTCGGTTCAGATACGCAGTATTTT
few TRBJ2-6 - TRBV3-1 CASSQSPGIAGANVLTF TGTGCCAGCAGCCAAAGTCCAGGTATCGCTGGGGCCAACGTCCTGACTTTC
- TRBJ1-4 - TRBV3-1 CASTRGKQGIQFF TGTGCCAGCACCCGTGGGAAACAGGGAATTCAGTTTTTT
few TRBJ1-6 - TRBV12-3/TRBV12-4 CASRISGKNSPLHF TGTGCCAGCAGGATATCCGGGAAAAATTCACCCCTCCACTTT
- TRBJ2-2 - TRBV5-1 CASTLHGGQSGELFF TGCGCCAGCACTCTCCATGGGGGACAATCCGGGGAGCTGTTTTTT
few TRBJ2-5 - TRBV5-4 CASSLARVTGGETQYF TGTGCCAGCAGCCTGGCAAGAGTCACAGGCGGAGAGACCCAGTACTTC
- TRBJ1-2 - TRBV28 CASRSNYGYTF TGTGCCAGCCGGTCTAACTATGGCTACACCTTC
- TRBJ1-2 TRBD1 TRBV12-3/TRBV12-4 CASSLGPGQGRDGYTF TGTGCCAGCAGTTTAGGCCCGGGACAGGGGCGGGATGGCTACACCTTC
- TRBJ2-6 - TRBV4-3 CASSQELPLTSGANVLTF TGCGCCAGCAGCCAAGAGCTTCCCTTGACATCTGGGGCCAACGTCCTGACTTTC
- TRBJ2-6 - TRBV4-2 CASSQAAGANSGGANVLTF TGTGCCAGCAGCCAAGCCGCCGGAGCCAATTCAGGGGGGGCCAACGTCCTGACTTTC
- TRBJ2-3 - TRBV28 CASCLSGGPTDTQYF TGTGCCAGCTGTTTATCCGGAGGACCCACAGATACGCAGTATTTT
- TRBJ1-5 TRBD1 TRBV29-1 CSVDWDRQTYQPQHF TGCAGCGTCGACTGGGACAGGCAAACGTATCAGCCCCAGCATTTT
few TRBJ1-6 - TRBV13 CASSPKQAKALHF TGTGCCAGCAGCCCCAAACAGGCGAAGGCCCTCCACTTT
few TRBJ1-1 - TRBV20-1 CSARERVGANAEAFF TGCAGTGCTAGAGAGAGGGTCGGGGCGAATGCTGAAGCTTTCTTT
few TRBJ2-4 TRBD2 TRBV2 CASRGGAKNIQYF TGTGCCAGCAGGGGAGGGGCCAAAAACATTCAGTACTTC
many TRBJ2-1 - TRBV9 CASSLMSNEQFF TGTGCCAGCAGCCTAATGTCCAATGAGCAGTTCTTC
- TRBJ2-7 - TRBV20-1 CSALEGSASSYEQYF TGCAGTGCTCTCGAGGGGTCAGCCTCCTCCTACGAGCAGTACTTC
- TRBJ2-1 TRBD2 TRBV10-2 CASSEPAGGLNEQFF TGCGCCAGCAGTGAGCCGGCGGGAGGGCTGAATGAGCAGTTCTTC
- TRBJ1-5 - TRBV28 CASSFGARGRSNQPQHF TGTGCCAGCAGTTTTGGGGCCAGGGGTAGAAGCAATCAGCCCCAGCATTTT
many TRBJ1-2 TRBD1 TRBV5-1 CASSPGTGYGYTF TGTGCCAGCAGCCCGGGGACAGGCTATGGCTACACCTTC
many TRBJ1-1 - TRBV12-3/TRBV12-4 CASSPRNTEAFF TGTGCCAGCAGCCCAAGGAACACTGAAGCTTTCTTT
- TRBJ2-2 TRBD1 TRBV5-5 CASSQIRDRGELFF TGTGCCAGCAGCCAGATACGGGACAGGGGGGAGCTGTTTTTT
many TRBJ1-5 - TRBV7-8 CASSPQSGARQPQHF TGTGCCAGCAGCCCCCAGAGCGGGGCGCGACAGCCCCAGCATTTT
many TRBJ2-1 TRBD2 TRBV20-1 CSARPLGGTTLYNEQFF TGCAGTGCTAGACCTTTGGGGGGGACTACACTATACAATGAGCAGTTCTTC
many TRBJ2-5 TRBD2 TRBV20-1 CSASGRGLRETQYF TGCAGTGCTAGCGGGAGGGGGTTGAGAGAGACCCAGTACTTC
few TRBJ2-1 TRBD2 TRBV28 CASSTSWISGSSYNEQFF TGTGCCAGCAGTACTAGCTGGATTAGCGGGAGCTCCTACAATGAGCAGTTCTTC
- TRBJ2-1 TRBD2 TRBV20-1 CSARATGGYSEQFF TGCAGTGCTAGAGCGACGGGGGGATATAGTGAGCAGTTCTTC